Each of the 8 T cell receptor beta chains below was sequenced from the same sample in a study of blood T cell repertoires in COVID-19. TCRdb's copy holds only in-frame clones and misses some; the assay was immunoSEQ multiplex PCR. The table has more than 14,000 clones, around 92% seen once. Sequences were obtained from peripheral blood. These receptors were taken from a human donor with active COVID-19. The donor label of this sample is uncertain.

The chain is built from TRBV19 and TRBJ2-1; possible D gene TRBD1, 5 bases. Trimming shortened V by 3 bases and J by 9 bases, and 15 bases separated the two germline ends. Looked up from germline, CDR1 is LNHDA and CDR2 is SQIVND (reference sequence). The CDR3 runs 14 residues. The CDR3: CASSIRQGLGEQFF. CDR3 DNA: TGTGCCAGTAGTATTCGTCAGGGTTTGGGTGAGCAGTTCTTC.

V and J are TRBV19 and TRBJ2-1; the match to TRBD2 covers 9 bases. This CDR3 has 15 amino acids. CDR1 is LNHDA and CDR2 is SQIVND in the germline V gene (reference sequence). J was trimmed by 9 bases and V by 3 bases; bases with no gene match: 9. CDR3 DNA: TGTGCCAGTAGTATTCTGGGCGGGGGGGTAGGTGAGCAGTTCTTC. Protein sequence: CASSILGGGVGEQFF.

The chain is built from TRBV29-1 and TRBJ2-6; 12 nucleotides align to TRBD2. The CDR3 is 17 residues long. Germline V CDR1 and CDR2: SQVTM, ANQGSEA. With V trimmed by 6 bases and J by 0 bases, 6 bases remained unmatched. CDR3 DNA: TGCAGCGTGGGGACTAGCGGGCGAAGCTCTGGGGCCAACGTCCTGACTTTC. Residues: CSVGTSGRSSGANVLTF.

The chain joins TRBV30 to TRBJ2-1; the match to TRBD2 covers 9 bases. The CDR3 has 14 residues. The germline V gene encodes CDR1 GTSNPN and CDR2 SVGIG (reference sequence). V lost 2 bases and J lost 7; bases outside the gene matches: 6. DNA of the CDR3: TGTGCCTGGAGTCTTAGCGGGGGAGGGAATGAGCAGTTCTTC. It yields the protein CAWSLSGGGNEQFF.

The gene calls are TRBV5-6 and TRBJ1-6, with D tentatively TRBD1 (6 bases). The CDR3 length is 14 residues. V dropped 4 bases and J dropped 5 bases, with 10 bases sitting between them. The germline CDR1 and CDR2 sequences are SGHDT and YYEEEE. The CDR3 spells CASSTRTDNSPLHF. CDR3 nucleotide sequence: TGTGCCAGCAGCACTAGGACAGATAATTCACCCCTCCACTTT.

In this sample, this clone turned up once. The chain couples TRBV18 to TRBJ2-1; 13 bases agree with TRBD2. The V and J ends lost 6 bases and 6 bases, in that order; junction bases with no gene match: 8. The germline gives CDR1 KGHSH, CDR2 LQKENI. There are 16 residues in the CDR3. The CDR3 region has the DNA TGTGCCAGCTCCCTAGGCCGACTAGCGGGGGGCAATGAGCAGTTCTTC. It encodes CASSLGRLAGGNEQFF.

The chain combines TRBV5-1 with TRBJ1-5; TRBD1 matches at 7 bases. The CDR3 is made up of 14 amino acids. The V and J ends lost 4 bases and 3 bases, in that order; junction bases with no gene match: 4. Germline V CDR1 and CDR2: SGHRS, YFSETQ. DNA for the CDR3: TGCGCCAGCAGCCAAGGACAGGACAATCAGCCCCAGCATTTT. This translates into CASSQGQDNQPQHF.

The sample holds one count of this clone. The V call is TRBV2, the J call TRBJ1-5; no clear D. Germline V gene lookup returns CDR1 SNHLY and CDR2 FYNNEI. This CDR3 has 13 residues. The V gene lost 7 bases and the J gene lost 0 bases, with 7 bases spanning the gap. The CDR3 DNA follows: TGTGCCAGCACCGGGGATAGCAATCAGCCCCAGCATTTT. Protein sequence: CASTGDSNQPQHF.